These T cell receptor beta chains were read from a single sample in a study of blood T cell repertoires in COVID-19. Some clones are missing from TCRdb's copy, which holds only in-frame ones; the method was immunoSEQ multiplex PCR. The sample has 250,000 to 350,000 clones, around nine tenths seen once; the top ten hold 0.9% to 1%. Sequences were obtained from peripheral blood. These receptors all stem from a middle-aged woman who had recovered from COVID-19. The CDR3 runs from the conserved cysteine through the conserved F or W. A D gene is named only where the DNA matches it firmly. Expanded clones are given a class, and other clones once, few, many or no size at all.

clone size,V gene,J gene,D gene,CDR3 DNA,CDR3 protein
NA,TRBV4-1,TRBJ2-1,NA,TGCGCCAGCAGCCCCCCCGCCACGGGGTCCTACAATGAGCAGTTCTTC,CASSPPATGSYNEQFF
NA,TRBV21-1,TRBJ1-5,NA,TGTGCCAGCTCCAAAAGTCTCCAGGGCCATCAGCCCCAGCATTTT,CASSKSLQGHQPQHF
NA,TRBV28,TRBJ2-2,TRBD2,TGTGCCAGCAGTTTGAGCCTAGCGGGAAACACCGGGGAGCTGTTTTTT,CASSLSLAGNTGELFF
NA,TRBV6-5,TRBJ2-1,TRBD2,TGTGCCAGCAGGAAACTAGCGGGAGTCTACAATGAGCAGTTCTTC,CASRKLAGVYNEQFF
NA,TRBV18,TRBJ2-6,TRBD1,TGTGCCAGCTCACCACCTGGGACAGGGTTGGCTGGGGCCAACGTCCTGACTTTC,CASSPPGTGLAGANVLTF
NA,TRBV6-6,TRBJ2-1,TRBD1,TGTGCCAGTCTACACGGGACAGGGCAGTTCTTC,CASLHGTGQFF
NA,TRBV29-1,TRBJ2-7,NA,TGCAGCGTATCAGGAGGGCACGAGCAGTACTTC,CSVSGGHEQYF
NA,TRBV21-1,TRBJ2-1,NA,TGTGCCAGCACCCCAAGCGGGAGTTTCAATGAGCAGTTCTTC,CASTPSGSFNEQFF
once,TRBV9,TRBJ1-5,TRBD1,TGTGCCAGCAGCGGAACAGGGGGCACTCAGCCCCAGCATTTT,CASSGTGGTQPQHF
NA,TRBV7-6,TRBJ2-7,TRBD2,TGTGCCAGCAGCACTCTAGCGGGAGAGACCTACGAGCAGTACTTC,CASSTLAGETYEQYF
NA,TRBV7-9,TRBJ2-5,NA,TGTGCCAGCAGCTTAAAGAGGGCGCAAGAGACCCAGTACTTC,CASSLKRAQETQYF
NA,TRBV7-8,TRBJ2-7,TRBD1,TGTGCCAGCAGCTTAGGTCAGGGGGTGTACGAGCAGTACTTC,CASSLGQGVYEQYF
once,TRBV28,TRBJ1-6,NA,TGTGCCAGCAGAGAATGGGGGGTCGGCTCCTATAATTCACCCCTCCACTTT,CASREWGVGSYNSPLHF
NA,TRBV5-4,TRBJ2-3,TRBD1,TGTGCCAGCAGCCCGAGGACAGGGGGCACCGGAGATACGCAGTATTTT,CASSPRTGGTGDTQYF
NA,TRBV19,TRBJ2-2,TRBD2,TGTGCCAGTAGTATAGGAAAACTAGCGGCGAACACCGGGGAGCTGTTTTTT,CASSIGKLAANTGELFF
NA,TRBV6-1,TRBJ2-7,TRBD1,TGTGCCAGCAGTGAGGATTACAGGGGAAGCGAGCAGTACTTC,CASSEDYRGSEQYF
few,TRBV6-5,TRBJ1-2,TRBD1,TGTGCCAGCACCCTAGGCCGACAGGGGTTCTATGGCTACACCTTC,CASTLGRQGFYGYTF
NA,TRBV19,TRBJ2-1,TRBD1,TGTGCCAGCGGCACAGGGGCGGAATTCTTC,CASGTGAEFF
NA,TRBV27,TRBJ1-2,NA,TGTGCCAGCAGCCCAGCGGGCTATGGCTACACCTTC,CASSPAGYGYTF
NA,TRBV11-3,TRBJ2-5,NA,TGTGCCAGCAGCCCTGGGACAAACCAAGAGACCCAGTACTTC,CASSPGTNQETQYF
NA,TRBV2,TRBJ2-5,TRBD1,TGTGCCAGCAGTCTAAGCCCCCCGGACAGGGGGCGTCAAGAGACCCAGTACTTC,CASSLSPPDRGRQETQYF
medium-sized,TRBV2,TRBJ1-1,NA,TGTGCCACGGGACTATGGGGGAACACTGAAGCTTTCTTT,CATGLWGNTEAFF
NA,TRBV2,TRBJ2-7,TRBD2,TGTGCCAGCAGTGAAGGGGCTAGCGGTCCCTACGAGCAGTACTTC,CASSEGASGPYEQYF